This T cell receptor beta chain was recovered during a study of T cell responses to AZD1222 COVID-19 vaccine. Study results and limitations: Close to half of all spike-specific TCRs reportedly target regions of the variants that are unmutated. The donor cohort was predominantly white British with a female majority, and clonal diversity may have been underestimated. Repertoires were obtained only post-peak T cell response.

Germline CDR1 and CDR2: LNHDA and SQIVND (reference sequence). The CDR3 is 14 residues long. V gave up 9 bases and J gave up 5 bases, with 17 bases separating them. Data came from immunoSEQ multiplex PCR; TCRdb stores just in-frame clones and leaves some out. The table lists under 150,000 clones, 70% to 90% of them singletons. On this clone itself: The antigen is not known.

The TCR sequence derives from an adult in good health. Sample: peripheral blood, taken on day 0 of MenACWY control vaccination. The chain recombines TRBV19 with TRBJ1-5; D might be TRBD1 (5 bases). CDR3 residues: CASSQGNMDQPQHF. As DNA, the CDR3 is TGTGCCAGCTCCCAGGGAAATATGGATCAGCCCCAGCATTTT. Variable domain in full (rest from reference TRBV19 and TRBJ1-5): DGGITQSPKYLFRKEGQNVTLSCEQNLNHDAMYWYRQDPGQGLRLIYYSQIVNDFQKGDIAEGYSVSREKKESFPLTVTSAQKNPTAFYLCASSQGNMDQPQHFGDGTRLSIL.